This TCR beta chain was captured by sequencing in a study of blood T cells in healthy people across ages. PCR was performed a second time for about 7 to 12 cycles using a sample-barcoded 5' primer and a J-beta primer mix. One entry per CDR3 protein results from TCRdb running MiXCR on the 5' RACE reads. This table holds hundreds of thousands of distinct CDR3 sequences, around half found once. V was shortened by 0 bases and J by 7 bases, with 10 bases between the two germline ends. CDR3 length: 14 amino acids. Germline CDR1 LNHNV, CDR2 YYDKDF (reference sequence). The chain links TRBV15 to TRBJ2-1; no firm D call. What was sequenced was blood. The clonotype comes from a man older than 75 in good health. CDR3 coding DNA: TGTGCCACCAGCAGAGATCTGGTAGGGAATGAGCAGTTCTTC. It codes for CATSRDLVGNEQFF.